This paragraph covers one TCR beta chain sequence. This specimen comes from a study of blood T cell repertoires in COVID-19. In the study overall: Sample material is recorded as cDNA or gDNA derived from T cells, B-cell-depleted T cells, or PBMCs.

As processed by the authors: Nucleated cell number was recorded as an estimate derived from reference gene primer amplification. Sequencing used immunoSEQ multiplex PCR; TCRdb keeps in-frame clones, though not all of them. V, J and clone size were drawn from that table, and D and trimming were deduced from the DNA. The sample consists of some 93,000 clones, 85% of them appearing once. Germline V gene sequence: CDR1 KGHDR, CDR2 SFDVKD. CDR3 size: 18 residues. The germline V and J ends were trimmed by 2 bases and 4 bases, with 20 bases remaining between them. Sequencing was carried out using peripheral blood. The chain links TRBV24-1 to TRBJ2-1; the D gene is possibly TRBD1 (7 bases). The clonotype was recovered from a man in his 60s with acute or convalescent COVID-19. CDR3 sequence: CATSDSHRGTGAYNEQFF. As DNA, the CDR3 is TGTGCCACCAGTGATTCCCACAGGGGAACGGGGGCTTACAATGAGCAGTTCTTC.